This T cell receptor beta chain was captured by sequencing in a study of untreated major depressive disorder. Study-level findings and limits: The sequencing tests were limited to three preselected Vbeta families. Compared with controls, depressed patients showed more TRBV05-01 (Vbeta 5.1) usage in CD4+ T cells.

Sequencing used immunoSEQ multiplex PCR; TCRdb keeps in-frame clones, though not all of them. The data contain approximately 20,000 clones, approximately 89% of them seen just once; the ten biggest clones take up approximately 5.1%. This CDR3 region has 13 residues. Looked up from germline, CDR1 is LNHDA and CDR2 is SQIVND (reference sequence). V was clipped by 5 bases and J by 6 bases; unmatched bases: 6. Blood, about 30 ml, was drawn into EDTA tubes. CD4+ T cells were isolated from thawed PBMCs by magnetic negative selection. This clone showed up just once. Its antigen is still unknown. The material sequenced was CD4+ T cells from PBMCs. This sequence was found in a woman in her twenties or thirties in good health. The chain links TRBV19 to TRBJ2-7, with 8 bases matching TRBD1. CDR3 protein: CASSRRTGFEQYF. For the CDR3, the DNA is TGTGCCAGTAGTCGTAGGACAGGGTTCGAGCAGTACTTC. The full variable domain, completed using reference TRBV19 and TRBJ2-7, is DGGITQSPKYLFRKEGQNVTLSCEQNLNHDAMYWYRQDPGQGLRLIYYSQIVNDFQKGDIAEGYSVSREKKESFPLTVTSAQKNPTAFYLCASSRRTGFEQYFGPGTRLTVT.